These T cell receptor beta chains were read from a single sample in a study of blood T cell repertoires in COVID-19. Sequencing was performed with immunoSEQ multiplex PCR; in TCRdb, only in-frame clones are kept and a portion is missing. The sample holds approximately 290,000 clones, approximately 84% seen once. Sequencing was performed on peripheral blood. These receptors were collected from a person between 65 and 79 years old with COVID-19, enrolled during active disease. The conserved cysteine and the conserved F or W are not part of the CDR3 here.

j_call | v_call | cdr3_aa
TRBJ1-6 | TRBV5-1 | ASNSGSHNSPLH
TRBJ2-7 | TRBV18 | ASSPPGTGVYEQY
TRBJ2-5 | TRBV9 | ASSVEGRGVETQY
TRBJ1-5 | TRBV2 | ASSRFAGAYSNQPQH
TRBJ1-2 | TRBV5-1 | ASSPEVGPGAYGYT
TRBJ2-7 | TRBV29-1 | SVEMTAGNEQY
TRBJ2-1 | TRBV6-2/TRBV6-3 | ASSSPYSLADNEQF
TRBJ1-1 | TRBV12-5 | ASGHGVGTEAF
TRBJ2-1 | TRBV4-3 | ASSQDPISGRSSNEQF
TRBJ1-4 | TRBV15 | ATRTGINEKLF
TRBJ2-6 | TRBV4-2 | ASSRENAEANVLT
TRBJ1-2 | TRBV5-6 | ASSPGDYGYT
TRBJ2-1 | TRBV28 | ASSTRTGGRSKSSYNEQF
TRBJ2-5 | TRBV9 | ASSVDSGGIQETQY
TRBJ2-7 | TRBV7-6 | ASSPSGGFSYEQY
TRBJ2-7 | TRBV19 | ASSISPGQAYEQY
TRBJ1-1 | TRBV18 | ASSPAPGQNTEAF
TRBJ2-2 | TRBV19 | ASSNRRELF
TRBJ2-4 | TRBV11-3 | ASSTPSAGAPAGPKNIQY
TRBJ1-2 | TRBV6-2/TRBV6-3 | ASSYPDGYT
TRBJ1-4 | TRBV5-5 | ASSLGQGVEKLF
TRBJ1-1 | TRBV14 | ASSQRSEAF
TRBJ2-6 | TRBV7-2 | ASSLARVSGANVLT
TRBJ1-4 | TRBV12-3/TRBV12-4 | ASSFLRVEKLF
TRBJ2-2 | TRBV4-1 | ASSQEQRGFSDTGELF